The 22 T cell receptor beta chains below come from one sample, sequenced in a study of somatic mutations in cytotoxic T cells in rheumatoid arthritis. Produced via immunoSEQ multiplex PCR; TCRdb's table is partial and in-frame only. The data show 20,000 to 25,000 clones, with nearly 80% seen just once and 10% to 12% held by the top ten. The sequenced material came from CD8+ T cells sorted from blood. The source of these receptors is an adult with rheumatoid arthritis.

This clone has only one observation. This chain links TRBV7-9 with TRBJ2-1, with TRBD2 matching over 7 bases. Germline V CDR1 and CDR2: SEHNR, FQNEAQ (reference sequence). This CDR3 comprises 16 residues. With 5 bases clipped from V and 2 bases from J, the junction kept 9 bases outside the gene matches. The CDR3 DNA is TGTGCCAGCAGCCTAGGCGGGACTACCCCCTACAATGAGCAGTTCTTC. This encodes CASSLGGTTPYNEQFF. Full variable domain (outside the CDR3, taken from reference TRBV7-9 and TRBJ2-1): DTGVSQNPRHKITKRGQNVTFRCDPISEHNRLYWYRQTLGQGPEFLTYFQNEAQLEKSRLLSDRFSAERPKGSFSTLEIQRTEQGDSAMYLCASSLGGTTPYNEQFFGPGTRLTVL.

The V call is TRBV5-6, the J call TRBJ2-7; 7 bases map to TRBD1. This CDR3 has 14 residues. Germline V gives CDR1 SGHDT, CDR2 YYEEEE. Unmatched junction bases numbered 8, after V lost 3 bases and J lost 5 bases. CDR3 DNA: TGTGCCAGCAGCTCTCCGGGACAGTTGGACGAGCAGTACTTC. Its protein is CASSSPGQLDEQYF.

This clone occurred once. The chain links TRBV2 to TRBJ1-4, with 7 bases identical to TRBD1. The CDR3 is made up of 15 amino acids. J lost 4 bases, V lost 6 bases, and 8 bases had no gene match. The V gene's germline CDR1 is SNHLY and CDR2 FYNNEI. The CDR3, as DNA: TGTGCCAGCAGAGCGGGACAGCTTCTTAATGAAAAACTGTTTTTT. This translates into CASRAGQLLNEKLFF.

The rearrangement uses TRBV13 and TRBJ1-1, with D perhaps matching TRBD1 (5 bases). Trimming removed 5 bases at V and 0 bases at J, with 16 bases between. Per the germline V gene, CDR1 is PRHDT and CDR2 is FYEKMQ (reference sequence). The CDR3 runs 16 residues. The CDR3 reads CASSQGRGPMNTEAFF. The CDR3 DNA reads as TGTGCCAGCAGCCAGGGACGAGGACCTATGAACACTGAAGCTTTCTTT.

This clone came up a few times. This chain connects TRBV5-1 to TRBJ2-5; 13 bases map to TRBD2. CDR1 SGHRS and CDR2 YFSETQ come from the germline V gene. Trimming took 5 bases from V and 0 from J; bases not matched to a gene: 7. The CDR3 has 17 residues. The CDR3 coding sequence is TGCGCCAGCAGGCGGACTAGCGGGAGAGAGTACCAAGAGACCCAGTACTTC. The encoded protein is CASRRTSGREYQETQYF.

The rearrangement joins TRBV4-3 to TRBJ2-1; no reliable D call. V was trimmed by 3 bases and J by 1 base, leaving 10 bases between them. The germline CDR1 and CDR2 sequences are LGHNA and YSLEER. This CDR3 region has 15 residues. This CDR3 is CASSQILGSYNEQFF. In DNA, the CDR3 is TGCGCCAGCAGCCAGATCCTAGGATCCTACAATGAGCAGTTCTTC.

This clone is labeled as medium-sized. The chain carries TRBV6-5 and TRBJ2-6; D remains ambiguous. Germline V gives CDR1 MNHEY, CDR2 SVGAGI. V was shortened by 0 bases and J by 1 base, with 4 bases between the two germline ends. CDR3 length equals 15 residues. The chain's CDR3 is CASSYSESGANVLTF. CDR3 nucleotides: TGTGCCAGCAGTTACTCAGAATCTGGGGCCAACGTCCTGACTTTC.

The gene calls are TRBV27 and TRBJ1-1, with 7 bases matching TRBD1. Germline-derived CDR1 and CDR2 are MNHEY and SMNVEV (reference sequence). The J segment lost 1 base and the V segment lost 5 bases, leaving 4 bases of the junction unmatched. The CDR3 consists of 14 residues. The CDR3 nucleotides are TGTGCCAGCAGTCCGTGGACAGGGAACACTGAAGCTTTCTTT. Its translation: CASSPWTGNTEAFF.

CDR3 loop: CASSGTGEYEQYF. CDR3 nucleotide sequence: TGTGCCAGCAGCGGGACAGGGGAGTACGAGCAGTACTTC. V is TRBV2 and J is TRBJ2-7; 10 bases fit TRBD1. The trim removed 6 bases at V and 4 bases at J, leaving 3 bases unmatched. Per the germline V gene, CDR1 is SNHLY and CDR2 is FYNNEI. The CDR3 sequence is 13 residues long.

This clone has just one count. This chain uses TRBV2 with TRBJ1-1, with D possibly matching TRBD1 (6 bases). Germline CDR1 is SNHLY and CDR2 is FYNNEI. The CDR3 covers 16 residues. The germline V and J ends were trimmed by 7 bases and 0 bases, with 18 bases remaining between them. The CDR3 DNA is TGTGCCAGCAATTGGGGCCCGGGACAAATGAACACTGAAGCTTTCTTT. Translated, it gives CASNWGPGQMNTEAFF. The full variable domain, in which reference TRBV2 and TRBJ1-1 provide the parts outside the CDR3, is EPEVTQTPSHQVTQMGQEVILRCVPISNHLYFYWYRQILGQKVEFLVSFYNNEISEKSEIFDDQFSVERPDGSNFTLKIRSTKLEDSAMYFCASNWGPGQMNTEAFFGQGTRLTVV.

This clone has just one count. Other DNA sequences within the sample encode an identical CDR3. The chain recombines TRBV4-1 with TRBJ2-1, with 10 bases that match TRBD2. CDR3 size: 17 residues. Germline V gene sequence: CDR1 MGHRA, CDR2 YSYEKL. V lost 1 base and J lost 4; bases outside the gene matches: 7. CDR3 sequence (DNA): TGCGCCAGCAGCCAAGGAGAAGCGGGGGGGCTGTACAATGAGCAGTTCTTC. This sequence encodes CASSQGEAGGLYNEQFF.

This clone has more than one count but fewer than ten. The chain links TRBV4-1 to TRBJ1-3; D uncertain. V gave up 1 base and J gave up 4 bases, with 14 bases separating them. Germline V gene sequence: CDR1 MGHRA, CDR2 YSYEKL. This CDR3 contains 16 residues. As DNA, the CDR3 is TGCGCCAGCAGCCAAGGATTTTTCTTAATGGGAAACACCATATATTTT. This encodes CASSQGFFLMGNTIYF.

The gene calls are TRBV19 and TRBJ1-2, with D possibly TRBD1 on 5 matching bases. The germline V gene has CDR1 LNHDA and CDR2 SQIVND (reference sequence). V was shortened by 2 bases and J by 6 bases, with 10 bases between the two germline ends. The CDR3 covers 13 residues. CDR3 in amino acids: CASSIKGRNGYTF. DNA for the CDR3: TGTGCCAGTAGTATAAAGGGGAGGAATGGCTACACCTTC. The full variable domain, rest sourced from reference TRBV19 and TRBJ1-2, is DGGITQSPKYLFRKEGQNVTLSCEQNLNHDAMYWYRQDPGQGLRLIYYSQIVNDFQKGDIAEGYSVSREKKESFPLTVTSAQKNPTAFYLCASSIKGRNGYTFGSGTRLTVV.

The chain joins TRBV4-1 to TRBJ2-7; possibly TRBD1 or TRBD2 for D (5 bases each). Trimming cost V 3 bases and J 4 bases, with 16 bases left between them. The CDR3 totals 15 residues. Germline assignment: CDR1 MGHRA and CDR2 YSYEKL. For the CDR3, the DNA is TGCGCCAGCAGCCAGCAACCGGGACGTCTTTACGAGCAGTACTTC. The encoded protein is CASSQQPGRLYEQYF.

This clone appeared once. CDR3 in DNA: TGCGCCAGCAGCCAAGGAGGGGACACTTACACCGGGGAGCTGTTTTTT. It encodes CASSQGGDTYTGELFF. The chain has TRBV4-3 and TRBJ2-2, with a tentative D call TRBD1 (6 bases). The V gene lost 1 base and the J gene lost 3 bases, with 12 bases spanning the gap. The CDR3 sequence is 16 residues long. The germline gives CDR1 LGHNA, CDR2 YSLEER.

V and J are TRBV4-1 and TRBJ1-1; D is undetermined. The CDR3 loop spans 14 amino acids. Trimming took 1 base from V and 1 from J, leaving 7 bases between them. Germline CDR1 reads MGHRA; CDR2 reads YSYEKL. CDR3 sequence (DNA): TGCGCCAGCAGCCAAGCGACCGCGAACACTGAAGCTTTCTTT. Translating gives CASSQATANTEAFF.

This chain joins TRBV27 and TRBJ2-1, with 8 bases lining up with TRBD2. The J segment lost 3 bases and the V segment lost 2 bases, leaving 15 bases of the junction unmatched. Germline V gene data show CDR1 as MNHEY and CDR2 as SMNVEV (reference sequence). CDR3 size: 19 residues. The DNA of the CDR3 is TGTGCCAGCAGTTTACTAGGTAGCGGGGTATCTAGTTACTACAATGAGCAGTTCTTC. It translates to CASSLLGSGVSSYYNEQFF.

The chain uses TRBV4-2 and TRBJ2-1, with 7 bases aligning to TRBD2. CDR3 size: 18 residues. Germline V CDR1 and CDR2: LGHNA, YNFKEQ. Germline trimming cut 1 base from V and 3 bases from J; bases unmatched to any gene: 12. The CDR3 loop is CASSQGTITSAIYNEQFF. The CDR3 DNA reads as TGTGCCAGCAGCCAAGGAACCATAACTAGCGCAATCTACAATGAGCAGTTCTTC.

This chain joins TRBV7-9 and TRBJ2-5; no definite D call. Germline V lookup: CDR1 SEHNR, CDR2 FQNEAQ (reference sequence). This CDR3 is built from 13 residues. V was clipped by 6 bases and J by 3 bases, with 11 bases between them. The chain's CDR3 is CASRRNSEETQYF. The CDR3 DNA is TGTGCCAGCAGAAGAAACAGTGAAGAGACCCAGTACTTC.

The V call is TRBV4-3, the J call TRBJ2-7, with D maybe TRBD2 (7 bases). The CDR3 sequence is 15 residues long. The V gene lost 0 bases and the J gene lost 4 bases, with 13 bases spanning the gap. The germline V gene encodes CDR1 LGHNA and CDR2 YSLEER. The CDR3: CASSQDRGGSYEQYF. The CDR3 DNA sequence: TGCGCCAGCAGCCAAGATAGGGGGGGGTCATACGAGCAGTACTTC.

The chain recombines TRBV9 with TRBJ2-5; TRBD2 aligns across 12 bases. Germline assignment: CDR1 SGDLS and CDR2 YYNGEE. The CDR3 extends over 15 amino acids. The V segment lost 6 bases and the J segment 5 bases; nucleotides outside the gene matches: 8. This CDR3 reads CASTPMGTSGETQYF. Written as DNA, the CDR3 is TGTGCCAGCACCCCAATGGGGACTAGCGGGGAGACCCAGTACTTC.

This chain links TRBV4-1 with TRBJ1-6, with 7 nucleotides matching TRBD1. Germline V CDR1 and CDR2: MGHRA, YSYEKL. The CDR3 is made up of 13 amino acids. After removal of 8 bases from V and 9 bases from J, the junction contained 7 bases not matched to a gene. CDR3 DNA: TGCGCCAGCGCCCAGGGGGTGGCTTCACCCCTCCACTTT. Its protein product is CASAQGVASPLHF.